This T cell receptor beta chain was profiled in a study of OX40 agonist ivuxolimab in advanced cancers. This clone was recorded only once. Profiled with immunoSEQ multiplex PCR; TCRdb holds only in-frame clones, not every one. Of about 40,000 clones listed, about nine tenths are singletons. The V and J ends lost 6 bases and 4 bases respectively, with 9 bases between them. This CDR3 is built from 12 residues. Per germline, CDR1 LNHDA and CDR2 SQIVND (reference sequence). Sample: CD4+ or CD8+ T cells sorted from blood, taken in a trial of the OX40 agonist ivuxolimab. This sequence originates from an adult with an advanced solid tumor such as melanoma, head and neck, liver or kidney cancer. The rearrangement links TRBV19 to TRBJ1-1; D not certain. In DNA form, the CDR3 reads TGTGCCAGTAGAATCGGCGCCACTGAAGCTTTCTTT. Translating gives CASRIGATEAFF.